This TCR beta chain stems from a study of cytomegalovirus exposure and HLA in healthy donors. Study-wide results and caveats: Earlier analysis looked at TCR beta V segments, and most were productive about 87% or about 30% of the time. Reportedly, fewer N-insertions than the approximately 690-donor mean appeared in an Asian-associated ancestry cluster in a later analysis. Evidence from a later analysis indicated that most CMV-associated TCR beta chains looked HLA-restricted.

The donors, nominally healthy at sampling, likely had unrecorded immune exposures. In regard to this clone: Its antigen is undetermined. Relative to the germline gene, one junction end is altered; a read error may explain this.

This CDR3 comprises 9 residues. Germline V gives CDR1 SGHTS, CDR2 YDEGEE. Researchers ran the PCR with 60 Vbeta and 13 Jbeta primers. Some clones are missing from TCRdb's copy, which holds only in-frame ones; the method was immunoSEQ multiplex PCR. The sample includes some 140,000 clones, roughly three quarters of them seen just once. The sequenced sample was PBMCs. The rearrangement links TRBV5-8 to TRBJ1-3; D unclear. This TCR was sampled from a female donor in good health and CMV-seronegative. The CDR3, as DNA: TGTGCCAGCAGCTCAGGAGGGTCTTTT. This translates into CASSSGGSF.